A selection of T cell receptor beta chains follows, all from one sample in a study of cytomegalovirus exposure and HLA in healthy donors. Some clones are missing from TCRdb's copy, which holds only in-frame ones; the method was immunoSEQ multiplex PCR. Among around 260,000 clones, 80% to 95% were seen once, and the ten largest hold 3.1%. Source material: PBMCs. These receptors were collected from a young woman in good health and CMV-seronegative. CDR3s include the opening cysteine and the closing phenylalanine or tryptophan. D genes are given only for firm matches. Clone size is given for some rows only: seen once, a few or many times, or a class if the clone is expanded.

- TRBJ1-4 TRBD1 TRBV5-6 TGTGCCAGCAGCTTGAAGGGACAGCCTAATGAAAAACTGTTTTTT CASSLKGQPNEKLFF
- TRBJ1-1 TRBD1 TRBV18 TGTGCCAGCTCACCTTCGGACAGGGTCGCGAACACTGAAGCTTTCTTT CASSPSDRVANTEAFF
- TRBJ2-7 - TRBV6-5 TGTGCCAGCAGTTACTTCCCGTTTGGCGAGCAGTACTTC CASSYFPFGEQYF
once TRBJ2-7 TRBD2 TRBV27 TGTGCCAGCAGTACTAGGGAATCTAGCGGGAGGGCCTACGAGCAGTACTTC CASSTRESSGRAYEQYF
- TRBJ2-7 TRBD1 TRBV27 TGTGCCAGCAGTTTAGACGGGACAGTAGGTCCGTACGAGCAGTACTTC CASSLDGTVGPYEQYF
- TRBJ1-2 - TRBV5-4 TGTGCCAGCAGCTTGCCGGACCAACAGGGTTTCTATGGCTACACCTTC CASSLPDQQGFYGYTF
- TRBJ2-2 - TRBV7-2 TGTGCCAGCAGCTTAGAGGGTCCGTCATTGCCCGGGGAGCTGTTTTTT CASSLEGPSLPGELFF
- TRBJ1-2 - TRBV7-9 TGTGCCAGCAGCTTAGTTGGGCTAGGGGCCCGGGGCTACACCTTC CASSLVGLGARGYTF
- TRBJ2-1 - TRBV28 TGTGCCAGCACCCTAACAAGGGTAGGGGAGCAGTTCTTC CASTLTRVGEQFF
- TRBJ2-5 - TRBV14 TGTGCCAGCAGCCGACCGGGGGTACAAGAGACCCAGTACTTC CASSRPGVQETQYF
- TRBJ2-2 - TRBV6-5 TGTGCCAGCAGTTACGCGACTAAACCCTCCGGGGAGCTGTTTTTT CASSYATKPSGELFF
- TRBJ2-2 - TRBV11-2 TGTGCCAGCAGCTTCCTAGCTAAGGGCGGGGAGCTGTTTTTT CASSFLAKGGELFF
- TRBJ1-5 TRBD1 TRBV7-8 TGTGCCAGCAGCTTAGTCTCCGGGGTGGCAGGGGGTCCGACTGCGCCCCAGCATTTT CASSLVSGVAGGPTAPQHF
- TRBJ2-1 - TRBV28 TGTGCCAGCAGCCACCCCTACAATGAGCAGTTCTTC CASSHPYNEQFF
- TRBJ2-1 - TRBV11-3 TGTGCCAGCAGCTCCCGACATTTCCAGGGGAACAATGAGCAGTTCTTC CASSSRHFQGNNEQFF
- TRBJ2-7 - TRBV19 TGTGCCAGTAGTGCAGGGATGCCCTACGAGCAGTACTTC CASSAGMPYEQYF
- TRBJ1-1 - TRBV6-1 TGTGCCAGCATACGTTCAGGCCAGAGTACTGAAGCTTTCTTT CASIRSGQSTEAFF
- TRBJ2-5 TRBD2 TRBV27 TGTGCCAGCAGTTCAAACCCCGGGCTAGCGGGAGATTCGAGAGAGACCCAGTACTTC CASSSNPGLAGDSRETQYF
- TRBJ2-7 - TRBV4-1 TGCGCCAGCAGCCTCACGGGTCTCCCATCCTCCTACGAGCAGTACTTC CASSLTGLPSSYEQYF
- TRBJ1-5 TRBD1 TRBV27 TGTGCCAGCAGTTCCTCGACAGGGGGCTTTCGTCAGCCCCAGCATTTT CASSSSTGGFRQPQHF
- TRBJ2-1 - TRBV6-1 TGTGCCAGCAGTGAAGCGAGGACAAGCTCCTACAATGAGCAGTTCTTC CASSEARTSSYNEQFF
- TRBJ2-3 - TRBV7-2 TGTGCCAGCAGCTTAGGAGGTCCCGGCACAGATACGCAGTATTTT CASSLGGPGTDTQYF
- TRBJ1-3 - TRBV27 TGTGCCAGCAGCCTAAATTTGGGAAACACCATATATTTT CASSLNLGNTIYF
once TRBJ1-1 - TRBV27 TGTGCCAGCAGTTTCGCGGGTGGGAACACTGAAGCTTTCTTT CASSFAGGNTEAFF
once TRBJ1-2 - TRBV29-1 TGCAGCGTTCAGGAAAATGGCTACACCTTC CSVQENGYTF
- TRBJ2-7 - TRBV4-3 TGCGCCAGCAGCCAATCCGGGTCCCCCGGGTGGGAGCAGTACTTC CASSQSGSPGWEQYF
- TRBJ2-3 TRBD2 TRBV7-3 TGTGCCAGCAGCCGCTTAGGGGGACCCGGGACTAGCGGCACAGATACGCAGTATTTT CASSRLGGPGTSGTDTQYF